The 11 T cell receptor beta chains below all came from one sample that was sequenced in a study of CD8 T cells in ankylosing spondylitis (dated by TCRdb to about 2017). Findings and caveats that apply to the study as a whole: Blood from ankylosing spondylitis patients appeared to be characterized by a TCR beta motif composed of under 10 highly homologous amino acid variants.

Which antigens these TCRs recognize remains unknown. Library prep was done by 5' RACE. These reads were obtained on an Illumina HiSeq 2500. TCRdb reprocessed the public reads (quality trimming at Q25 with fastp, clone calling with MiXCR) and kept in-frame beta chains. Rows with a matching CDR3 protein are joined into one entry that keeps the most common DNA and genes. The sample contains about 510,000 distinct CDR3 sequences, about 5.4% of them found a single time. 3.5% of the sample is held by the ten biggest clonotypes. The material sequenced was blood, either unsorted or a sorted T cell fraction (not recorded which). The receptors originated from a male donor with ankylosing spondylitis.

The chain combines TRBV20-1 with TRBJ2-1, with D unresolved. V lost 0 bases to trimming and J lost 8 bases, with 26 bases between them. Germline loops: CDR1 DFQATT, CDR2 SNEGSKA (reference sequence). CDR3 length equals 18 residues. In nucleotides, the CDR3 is TGCAGTGCTAGAGATCGTCAAACGGCATTTAGGAAGCCAGATGAGCAGTTCTTC. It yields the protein CSARDRQTAFRKPDEQFF.

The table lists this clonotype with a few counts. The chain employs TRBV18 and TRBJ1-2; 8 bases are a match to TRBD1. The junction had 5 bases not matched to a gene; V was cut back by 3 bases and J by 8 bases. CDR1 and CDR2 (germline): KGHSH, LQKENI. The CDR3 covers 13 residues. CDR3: CASSPTGGTGYTF. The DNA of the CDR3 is TGTGCCAGCTCACCCACAGGGGGAACGGGCTACACCTTC.

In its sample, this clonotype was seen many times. The CDR3 DNA reads TGTGCCAGCAGCGTAGTAGTATGTAGGACTGAGTACCAAGAGACCCAGTACTTC. Its translation: CASSVVVCRTEYQETQYF. The V call is TRBV9, the J call TRBJ2-5; TRBD2 might be the D (5 bases). The CDR3 has 18 residues. From germline, CDR1 is SGDLS and CDR2 YYNGEE. Trimming cost V 0 bases and J 0 bases, with 18 bases left between them.

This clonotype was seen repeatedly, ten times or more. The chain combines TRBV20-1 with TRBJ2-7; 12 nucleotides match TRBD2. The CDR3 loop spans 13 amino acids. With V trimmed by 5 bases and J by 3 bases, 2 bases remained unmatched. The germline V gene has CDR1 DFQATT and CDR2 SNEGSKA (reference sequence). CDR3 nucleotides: TGCAGTGCTGGGACTAGCGGGTACTACGAGCAGTACTTC. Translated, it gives CSAGTSGYYEQYF.

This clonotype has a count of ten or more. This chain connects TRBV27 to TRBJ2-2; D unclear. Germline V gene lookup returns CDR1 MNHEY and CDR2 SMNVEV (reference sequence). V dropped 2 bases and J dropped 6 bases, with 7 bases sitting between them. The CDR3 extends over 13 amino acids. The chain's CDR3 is CASSLIAAGELFF. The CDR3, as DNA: TGTGCCAGCAGTTTAATTGCTGCCGGGGAGCTGTTTTTT.

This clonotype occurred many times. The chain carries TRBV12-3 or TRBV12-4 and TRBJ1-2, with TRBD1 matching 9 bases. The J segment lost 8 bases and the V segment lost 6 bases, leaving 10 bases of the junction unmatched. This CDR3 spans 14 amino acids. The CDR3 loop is CASRGGQGLWGYTF. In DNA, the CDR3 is TGTGCCAGCAGGGGGGGACAGGGACTATGGGGCTACACCTTC.

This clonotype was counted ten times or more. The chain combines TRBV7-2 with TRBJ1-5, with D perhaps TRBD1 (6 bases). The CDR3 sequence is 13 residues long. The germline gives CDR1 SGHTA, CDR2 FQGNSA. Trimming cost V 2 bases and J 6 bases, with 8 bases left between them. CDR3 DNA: TGTGCCAGCAGCTTACGACAGGTTCAGCCCCAGCATTTT. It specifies CASSLRQVQPQHF.

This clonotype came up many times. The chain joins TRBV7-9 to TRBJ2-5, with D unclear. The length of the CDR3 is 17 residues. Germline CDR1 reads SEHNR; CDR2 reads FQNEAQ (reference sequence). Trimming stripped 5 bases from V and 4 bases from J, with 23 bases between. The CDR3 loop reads CASSPTRSTRQLETQYF. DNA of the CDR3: TGTGCCAGCAGCCCCACTCGGTCTACCCGCCAACTAGAGACCCAGTACTTC.

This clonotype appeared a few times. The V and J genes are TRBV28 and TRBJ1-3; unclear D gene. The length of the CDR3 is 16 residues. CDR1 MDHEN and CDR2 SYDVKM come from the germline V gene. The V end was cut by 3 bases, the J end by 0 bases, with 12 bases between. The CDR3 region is CASSLVEISSGNTIYF. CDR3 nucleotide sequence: TGTGCCAGCAGTTTGGTGGAGATTTCCTCTGGAAACACCATATATTTT. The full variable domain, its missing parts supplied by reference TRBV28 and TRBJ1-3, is DVKVTQSSRYLVKRTGEKVFLECVQDMDHENMFWYRQDPGLGLRLIYFSYDVKMKEKGDIPEGYSVSREKKERFSLILESASTNQTSMYLCASSLVEISSGNTIYFGEGSWLTVV.

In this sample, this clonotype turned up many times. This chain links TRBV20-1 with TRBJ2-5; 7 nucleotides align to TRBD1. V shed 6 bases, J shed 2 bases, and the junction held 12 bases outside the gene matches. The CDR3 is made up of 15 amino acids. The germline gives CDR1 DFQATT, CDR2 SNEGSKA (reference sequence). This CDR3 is CSASPGQPRQETQYF. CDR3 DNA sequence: TGCAGTGCGTCCCCGGGACAGCCACGTCAAGAGACCCAGTACTTC.

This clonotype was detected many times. The CDR3 DNA is TGTGCCATCAGTGAGCCTGGACGGAGCCCAGATACGCAGTATTTT. It translates to CAISEPGRSPDTQYF. The rearrangement uses TRBV10-3 and TRBJ2-3; no clear D. The CDR3 totals 15 residues. Trimming removed 2 bases at V and 4 bases at J, with 13 bases between. CDR1 and CDR2 (germline): ENHRY, SYGVKD.